This is a list of T cell receptor beta chains from one sample in a study of blood T cell repertoires in COVID-19. The table came from immunoSEQ multiplex PCR; TCRdb's copy has only in-frame clones and leaves some out. The table lists some 110,000 clones, about 74% of them singletons, with about 6.8% in the top ten. The sample taken for sequencing was peripheral blood. These receptors were taken from a man between 65 and 85 years old with acute or convalescent COVID-19. CDR3s include the opening cysteine and the closing phenylalanine or tryptophan. A D gene is named only where the DNA matches it firmly. Not all rows give a size; the values are once, few, many and, for expanded clones, a class.

abundance	v_gene	d_gene	j_gene	CDR3aa	CDR3nt
once	TRBV2	TRBD2	TRBJ2-5	CASTFGGAILKTQYF	TGTGCCAGCACTTTCGGGGGGGCGATTTTGAAGACCCAGTACTTC
few	TRBV2	TRBD1	TRBJ1-3	CASSGQGGTIYF	TGTGCCAGCAGTGGACAGGGTGGAACCATATATTTT
NA	TRBV12-3/TRBV12-4	NA	TRBJ1-2	CASSHQVNYGYTF	TGTGCCAGCAGTCATCAGGTCAACTATGGCTACACCTTC
few	TRBV2	NA	TRBJ1-6	CASSASGFNSPLHF	TGTGCCAGCAGTGCCTCAGGGTTCAATTCACCCCTCCACTTT
NA	TRBV12-3/TRBV12-4	NA	TRBJ1-1	CASSFMGRTEAFF	TGTGCCAGCAGTTTCATGGGGCGGACTGAAGCTTTCTTT
NA	TRBV7-9	TRBD1	TRBJ2-1	CASSLEDRGSYNEQFF	TGTGCCAGCAGCTTAGAGGACAGGGGTTCCTACAATGAGCAGTTCTTC
NA	TRBV2	NA	TRBJ2-5	CASKIGPKETQYF	TGTGCCAGCAAGATTGGCCCGAAAGAGACCCAGTACTTC
once	TRBV10-3	NA	TRBJ1-5	CAISEGYSNQPQHF	TGTGCCATCTCGGAGGGATATAGCAATCAGCCCCAGCATTTT
NA	TRBV10-3	NA	TRBJ2-2	CAISEGHAVARTGELFF	TGTGCCATCAGTGAGGGACACGCTGTGGCTCGGACCGGGGAGCTGTTTTTT
NA	TRBV28	TRBD2	TRBJ2-7	CASSSLAGTYEQYF	TGTGCCAGCAGTTCTCTAGCGGGTACCTACGAGCAGTACTTC
NA	TRBV9	NA	TRBJ2-2	CASSVGDPGFGELFF	TGTGCCAGCAGCGTAGGCGACCCGGGGTTCGGGGAGCTGTTTTTT
NA	TRBV10-3	TRBD1	TRBJ2-2	CAISESVRDRPAGDTGELFF	TGTGCCATCAGTGAGTCGGTCAGGGACAGACCTGCTGGAGACACCGGGGAGCTGTTTTTT
NA	TRBV4-1	NA	TRBJ2-7	CASSPESYGPYEQYF	TGCGCCAGCAGCCCGGAGTCTTACGGCCCCTACGAGCAGTACTTC
NA	TRBV6-5	TRBD1	TRBJ1-1	CASSYSAGGGNTEAFF	TGTGCCAGCAGTTACTCGGCAGGGGGCGGGAACACTGAAGCTTTCTTT
NA	TRBV5-1	TRBD2	TRBJ2-1	CASSFSGRLDEQFF	TGCGCCAGCAGCTTTAGCGGGAGACTGGATGAGCAGTTCTTC
once	TRBV4-3	NA	TRBJ1-2	CASSQVNSGSYGYTF	TGCGCCAGCAGCCAAGTAAACAGTGGAAGCTATGGCTACACCTTC
NA	TRBV3-1/TRBV3-2	TRBD1	TRBJ1-3	CASSLGTASGNTIYF	TGTGCCAGCAGCCTAGGGACAGCGTCTGGAAACACCATATATTTT
NA	TRBV4-2	NA	TRBJ1-2	CASSRSADGPGGYTF	TGTGCCAGCAGCCGAAGTGCCGATGGCCCTGGTGGCTACACCTTC
NA	TRBV15	NA	TRBJ1-5	CATSRAFGQGPDQPQHF	TGTGCCACCAGCAGAGCCTTCGGTCAGGGGCCGGATCAGCCCCAGCATTTT
NA	TRBV4-1	TRBD2	TRBJ2-1	CASSQPRLAGQNEQFF	TGCGCCAGCAGCCAACCTCGGCTAGCGGGTCAGAATGAGCAGTTCTTC
few	TRBV19	TRBD2	TRBJ2-3	CASSQTSGSVGTQYF	TGTGCCAGTAGCCAGACTAGCGGGAGCGTGGGTACGCAGTATTTT
once	TRBV2	TRBD2	TRBJ2-3	CASRPSGIDTQYF	TGTGCCAGCAGGCCCAGCGGGATTGATACGCAGTATTTT
once	TRBV7-2	TRBD2	TRBJ2-5	CASSLGGLAGVLRYETQYF	TGTGCCAGCAGCTTAGGGGGACTAGCGGGAGTATTACGGTATGAGACCCAGTACTTC
NA	TRBV5-4	TRBD2	TRBJ2-3	CASSREGLAGPAGTQYF	TGTGCCAGCAGCCGGGAGGGACTAGCGGGCCCTGCGGGTACGCAGTATTTT
NA	TRBV4-2	NA	TRBJ1-4	CASSQDALPAGKLFF	TGTGCCAGCAGCCAAGATGCCTTGCCCGCCGGGAAACTGTTTTTT
NA	TRBV18	TRBD2	TRBJ2-2	CASSRGDLPTNTGELFF	TGTGCCAGCTCCCGGGGGGATTTGCCTACGAACACCGGGGAGCTGTTTTTT
NA	TRBV19	TRBD2	TRBJ2-3	CASSTGTSGDTQYF	TGTGCCAGTAGTACTGGGACTAGCGGGGATACGCAGTATTTT
NA	TRBV3-1/TRBV3-2	NA	TRBJ1-3	CASSQLFSRTVKGNTIYF	TGTGCCAGCAGCCAACTCTTCAGCAGGACAGTAAAAGGAAACACCATATATTTT
NA	TRBV21-1	NA	TRBJ1-2	CASSDGRGNGYTF	TGTGCCAGCAGCGATGGGCGGGGAAATGGCTACACCTTC
NA	TRBV6-6	TRBD2	TRBJ2-3	CASSYGLAGGGDTQYF	TGTGCCAGCAGTTACGGACTAGCGGGAGGGGGAGATACGCAGTATTTT
once	TRBV7-2	NA	TRBJ1-4	CASSPGGLFNEKLFF	TGTGCCAGCAGCCCCGGGGGACTATTTAATGAAAAACTGTTTTTT
NA	TRBV5-1	TRBD2	TRBJ2-5	CASSLRGGPQETQYF	TGCGCCAGCAGCTTGCGCGGGGGTCCTCAAGAGACCCAGTACTTC
NA	TRBV2	NA	TRBJ2-5	CASRLEFQETQYF	TGTGCCAGCAGACTGGAGTTCCAAGAGACCCAGTACTTC
once	TRBV27	NA	TRBJ2-1	CASSLAGSYNEQFF	TGTGCCAGCAGTCTGGCGGGGTCATACAATGAGCAGTTCTTC
once	TRBV7-9	NA	TRBJ2-7	CASSLGLDRPSYEQYF	TGTGCCAGCAGCTTGGGATTAGACAGGCCATCTTACGAGCAGTACTTC
medium-sized	TRBV27	NA	TRBJ2-3	CASTERDLGEVQYF	TGTGCCAGCACCGAAAGGGACTTGGGGGAGGTGCAGTATTTT
few	TRBV5-5	TRBD2	TRBJ2-1	CASSLVRIAGGFENEQFF	TGTGCCAGCAGCTTGGTTCGAATAGCGGGAGGGTTTGAGAATGAGCAGTTCTTC
NA	TRBV2	NA	TRBJ2-1	CASRLQNSYNEQFF	TGTGCCAGCCGCCTCCAGAATTCCTACAATGAGCAGTTCTTC
NA	TRBV3-1/TRBV3-2	NA	TRBJ2-1	CASSQGPTGEQFF	TGTGCCAGCAGCCAAGGACCCACAGGGGAGCAGTTCTTC
NA	TRBV5-1	TRBD2	TRBJ2-7	CASSPPGLAGGGEQYF	TGCGCCAGCAGCCCCCCGGGACTAGCGGGAGGGGGCGAGCAGTACTTC
NA	TRBV7-2	NA	TRBJ2-7	CASRRVSLSYEQYF	TGTGCCAGCAGGAGGGTCAGCCTCTCCTACGAGCAGTACTTC
NA	TRBV14	NA	TRBJ1-2	CASSQDGAGHYGYTF	TGTGCCAGCAGCCAAGATGGGGCAGGCCACTATGGCTACACCTTC
many	TRBV6-2/TRBV6-3	NA	TRBJ1-6	CASSYSAGTLPLHF	TGTGCCAGCAGTTACTCTGCCGGGACACTCCCCCTCCACTTT
NA	TRBV18	TRBD1	TRBJ1-1	CASSPDRVTEAFF	TGTGCCAGCTCACCGGACAGGGTCACTGAAGCTTTCTTT
NA	TRBV7-9	NA	TRBJ2-7	CASSPLPTGPYEQYF	TGTGCCAGCAGCCCTCTCCCGACAGGTCCCTACGAGCAGTACTTC
NA	TRBV9	TRBD1	TRBJ1-2	CASSATSTGYNGGNGYTF	TGTGCCAGCAGCGCAACGTCGACAGGGTATAACGGTGGGAATGGCTACACCTTC
NA	TRBV30	NA	TRBJ1-2	CAWGAGYGYTF	TGTGCCTGGGGGGCAGGGTATGGCTACACCTTC
NA	TRBV18	TRBD1	TRBJ1-4	CASSPNSGTANEKLFF	TGTGCCAGCTCACCTAATAGCGGGACAGCTAATGAAAAACTGTTTTTT
NA	TRBV19	TRBD2	TRBJ2-3	CASSLGLATDTQYF	TGTGCCAGTAGTCTGGGACTAGCGACAGATACGCAGTATTTT
NA	TRBV4-2	NA	TRBJ1-2	CASSPGGNYGYTF	TGTGCCAGCTCCCCGGGGGGAAACTATGGCTACACCTTC
NA	TRBV12-3/TRBV12-4	NA	TRBJ1-2	CASSSLFTYGYTF	TGTGCCAGCAGTTCCCTCTTTACTTATGGCTACACCTTC
NA	TRBV9	TRBD2	TRBJ2-1	CASSAKPVAGGHYNEQFF	TGTGCCAGCAGCGCTAAACCTGTAGCGGGAGGCCACTACAATGAGCAGTTCTTC
NA	TRBV11-2	NA	TRBJ1-2	CASSPGAGGYTF	TGTGCCAGCAGCCCAGGGGCCGGAGGCTACACCTTC
few	TRBV18	TRBD1	TRBJ1-6	CASSISRTGSYSPLHF	TGTGCCAGCTCCATCTCAAGGACAGGGTCGTATTCACCCCTCCACTTT